This TCR beta chain was captured by sequencing in a study of blood T cell repertoires in COVID-19. Background on the study: The samples span acute and convalescent COVID-19 from the United States, Italy and Spain. From T cells, B-cell-depleted T cells, or PBMCs came the material, which was cDNA or gDNA.

Seattle patients were enrolled while actively infected and followed longitudinally. In the source study's methods: Amplification of reference gene primers was used by the study to estimate nucleated cell counts. This table comes from immunoSEQ multiplex PCR, and its TCRdb copy is limited to in-frame clones, with some not included. V, J and clone size reflect that table, while D and trimming were determined from the DNA. The sample carries about 480,000 clones, roughly nine tenths recorded once. The length of the CDR3 is 14 residues. Germline V gene data show CDR1 as MNHEY and CDR2 as SVGAGI. V shed 7 bases and J shed 4 bases, with 16 bases lying between them.

The rearrangement uses TRBV6-5 and TRBJ1-2; D might be TRBD1 (5 bases). The TCR sequence derives from a woman aged 45-60 years with COVID-19, enrolled during active disease. Sequenced input: peripheral blood. CDR3 region: CASTPTGGFYGYTF. In DNA, the CDR3 is TGTGCCAGCACACCGACCGGGGGATTCTATGGCTACACCTTC.